This T cell receptor beta chain was identified in a study of CXCR3-negative and CXCR3-positive naive CD8 T cells. General observations from the study: The authors found comparable surface CD5 between naive subsets and inferred TCR strength from TRB CDR3 properties. Compared with CXCR3-negative naive cells, CXCR3-positive naive cells showed more hydrophobic TRB CDR3s. Naive CXCR3-negative cells resembled naive CXCR3-positive cells in TRBV-TRBJ usage; memory cells differed.

cDNA libraries for TRB were generated by 5' RACE incorporating UMI labels. TCRdb re-called the 5' RACE reads, yielding one record per CDR3 amino acid sequence without DNA. This sample contains 100,000 to 150,000 distinct CDR3 sequences. As concerns this clonotype: The antigen is undetermined.

The sequenced sample consisted of naive CXCR3- CD8+ T cells from blood. The subset was: CD45RO-CCR7+CD27+CD95- naive CD8+ T cells lacking CXCR3 (TNR3-). The clonotype originates from a human donor in good health. Some clones in this sample may be carry-over from other donors' samples.

CDR3 amino acids: CASREGGRSEQYF. The chain links TRBV10-1 to TRBJ2-7; the TCRdb D gene call, TRBD1, has no DNA to confirm it. The CDR3 is made up of 13 amino acids. Germline CDR1 is WNHNN and CDR2 is SYGVQD (reference sequence).